Included here is one T cell receptor beta chain sequence, with context. Its antigen remains unknown. Treatment specified: oral pan-JAK inhibitor, 5-10 mg twice daily. V was pared by 7 bases and J by 11 bases, with 10 bases of the junction left unmatched. The CDR3 covers 12 residues. Germline values: CDR1 SGHTA, CDR2 FQGNSA. The data were taken from a study of CD8+ T cells in alopecia areata. Study summary: Those treated were given oral tofacitinib at 5 to 10 mg twice daily. Tofacitinib administration persisted for 6 to 18 months, succeeded by 6 months off drug.

Notes on the study in general: In lesional scalp, particularly from alopecia totalis/universalis, clonality was higher than in normal scalp. With patients, TCR sharing proved less clear than in mice, a difference possibly related to HLA.

Extracted RNA was reverse transcribed, and the resulting cDNA served as sequencing template. Assay used: immunoSEQ multiplex PCR; TCRdb lists only in-frame clones, some missing. The repertoire consists of some 200,000 clones, with around 56% occurring once and the leading ten covering around 3.2%. The sequence was collected from a human donor with alopecia areata. The V and J genes are TRBV7-2 and TRBJ1-1; TRBD1 matches at 7 bases. Sample: CD4+ T cells sorted from blood, taken at week 4, from a patient treated with tofacitinib. The CDR3: CASNSAGGVAFF. The DNA of the CDR3 is TGTGCCAGCAACAGCGCAGGGGGGGTCGCTTTCTTT.